The 32 T cell receptor beta chains in this list originate from one sample, sequenced in a study of T cells expressing NK-cell markers. No DNA is given; TCRdb re-called the 5' RACE reads and lists each CDR3 protein once. The table counts about 460,000 distinct CDR3 sequences; 1.4% lies in the top ten. The specimen was blood T cells: a sorted CD56 or NKG2C T cell subset, CD4+ or CD8+ T cells, or bulk PBMC T cells (not recorded which). All receptors derive from a woman between 45 and 65 years old in good health.

The V and J genes are TRBV5-1 and TRBJ2-1. CDR1 is SGHRS and CDR2 is YFSETQ in the germline V gene. The CDR3 extends over 11 amino acids. The CDR3 region is CASSPNREQFF.

The rearrangement joins TRBV24-1 to TRBJ2-1; the TRBD1 assignment by TCRdb is unverifiable without DNA. Looked up from germline, CDR1 is KGHDR and CDR2 is SFDVKD. The CDR3 covers 12 residues. This chain's CDR3 is CATGGASHEQFF.

The CDR3 protein is CASSNRGRLAGTYNEQFF. This chain uses TRBV19 with TRBJ2-1; TCRdb calls TRBD2, which cannot be checked without DNA. This CDR3 is 18 amino acids long. CDR1 is LNHDA, CDR2 SQIVND, per germline (reference sequence).

The chain employs TRBV9 and TRBJ2-5; without DNA, the TCRdb call of TRBD2 cannot be checked. The germline CDR1 and CDR2 sequences are SGDLS and YYNGEE. This CDR3 spans 15 amino acids. CDR3 residues: CASSVEGGSEETQYF.

The V and J genes are TRBV2 and TRBJ2-7; without DNA, the TCRdb call of TRBD1 cannot be checked. Germline loops: CDR1 SNHLY, CDR2 FYNNEI. The CDR3 is made up of 13 amino acids. CDR3 amino acids: CAGTGRGSYEQYF. The full variable domain, rest sourced from reference TRBV2 and TRBJ2-7, is EPEVTQTPSHQVTQMGQEVILRCVPISNHLYFYWYRQILGQKVEFLVSFYNNEISEKSEIFDDQFSVERPDGSNFTLKIRSTKLEDSAMYFCAGTGRGSYEQYFGPGTRLTVT.

The chain is built from TRBV6-5 and TRBJ1-1; TCRdb calls TRBD1, which cannot be checked without DNA. Looked up from germline, CDR1 is MNHEY and CDR2 is SVGAGI. This CDR3 spans 12 amino acids. The CDR3 loop reads CASRAGTGITFF.

The chain employs TRBV7-9 and TRBJ2-5; as DNA is missing, the TRBD1 call by TCRdb cannot be tested. The CDR3 runs 16 residues. Germline V gene data show CDR1 as SEHNR and CDR2 as FQNEAQ (reference sequence). CDR3 region: CASSLGQGLGEETQYF.

The J gene is TRBJ2-3, the V gene TRBV11-2. The germline V gene encodes CDR1 SGHAT and CDR2 FQNNGV. The CDR3 has 15 residues. This CDR3 reads CASSLGGGNTDTQYF.

The chain recombines TRBV20-1 with TRBJ1-2; checking the TCRdb D call of TRBD1 is not possible without DNA. There are 15 residues in the CDR3. Per the germline V gene, CDR1 is DFQATT and CDR2 is SNEGSKA (reference sequence). The CDR3 sequence: CSANGEAQVSYGYTF.

This chain joins TRBV29-1 and TRBJ2-7; the D gene TCRdb calls, TRBD1, cannot be checked with no DNA. Germline CDR1 reads SQVTM; CDR2 reads ANQGSEA. This CDR3 spans 12 amino acids. CDR3 amino acids: CSASGQGYEQYF.

The rearrangement uses TRBV20-1 and TRBJ2-3; the TRBD1 assignment by TCRdb is unverifiable without DNA. Germline V CDR1 and CDR2: DFQATT, SNEGSKA (reference sequence). The CDR3 contains 15 residues. CDR3 in amino acids: CSARFGKGGTDTQYF.

The chain has TRBV12-3 or TRBV12-4 and TRBJ2-2; TCRdb designates TRBD1, a call that cannot be tested without DNA. The CDR3 spans 14 residues. This chain's CDR3 is CASSRKQGAGELFF.

The genes are TRBV20-1 and TRBJ2-5. CDR1 and CDR2 (germline): DFQATT, SNEGSKA (reference sequence). The CDR3 is 12 residues long. The CDR3 sequence is CSAPVRQETQYF.

The gene calls are TRBV3-1 and TRBJ2-2. The CDR3 loop spans 16 amino acids. The germline CDR1 and CDR2 sequences are LGHDT and YNNKEL (reference sequence). CDR3 in amino acids: CASSQERLQNTGELFF. Full variable domain (remainder filled in from reference TRBV3-1 and TRBJ2-2): DTAVSQTPKYLVTQMGNDKSIKCEQNLGHDTMYWYKQDSKKFLKIMFSYNNKELIINETVPNRFSPKSPDKAHLNLHINSLELGDSAVYFCASSQERLQNTGELFFGEGSRLTVL.

The rearrangement links TRBV20-1 to TRBJ1-2; the D call of TRBD1 rests on TCRdb alone, since no DNA is present to check it. The CDR3 contains 11 residues. Per germline, CDR1 DFQATT and CDR2 SNEGSKA (reference sequence). The CDR3 region is CLARGDGGYTF.

The CDR3 loop reads CASSPVRHEQYF. The V call is TRBV5-1, the J call TRBJ2-7. Germline CDR1 reads SGHRS; CDR2 reads YFSETQ. This CDR3 is built from 12 residues.

The chain has TRBV11-2 and TRBJ2-5; TCRdb names TRBD2, which stays unverified in the absence of DNA. Germline-derived CDR1 and CDR2 are SGHAT and FQNNGV. This CDR3 comprises 16 residues. The chain's CDR3 is CASSPPGTSVQETQYF.

The rearrangement uses TRBV12-3 or TRBV12-4 and TRBJ2-1; TCRdb proposes TRBD2, but this gene call is untestable without DNA. This CDR3 region has 15 residues. CDR3 residues: CASRRTSGSQNEQFF.

The chain carries TRBV25-1 and TRBJ1-5; lacking DNA, the TRBD1 call made by TCRdb goes unchecked. Germline V CDR1 and CDR2: MGHDK, SYGVNS. This CDR3 spans 14 amino acids. The CDR3 loop is CASSATDRNQPQHF.

V usage is TRBV27 and J usage is TRBJ2-3; lacking DNA, the TRBD2 call made by TCRdb goes unchecked. From germline, CDR1 is MNHEY and CDR2 SMNVEV (reference sequence). The CDR3 contains 16 residues. CDR3 protein: CASSLGLRLNTDTQYF.

The chain carries TRBV14 and TRBJ1-1. CDR3 size: 15 residues. From germline, CDR1 is SGHDN and CDR2 FVKESK. The CDR3 region is CASSQGILRAPEAFF. Full variable domain (rest looked up from reference TRBV14 and TRBJ1-1): EAGVTQFPSHSVIEKGQTVTLRCDPISGHDNLYWYRRVMGKEIKFLLHFVKESKQDESGMPNNRFLAERTGGTYSTLKVQPAELEDSGVYFCASSQGILRAPEAFFGQGTRLTVV.

This chain links TRBV27 with TRBJ1-6; there is no DNA to check the TCRdb D call of TRBD1. Germline lookup yields CDR1 MNHEY and CDR2 SMNVEV (reference sequence). CDR3 length: 16 amino acids. CDR3 sequence: CASSFQGQGSNSPLHF.

The chain carries TRBV3-1 and TRBJ1-4; TCRdb names TRBD1, which stays unverified in the absence of DNA. This CDR3 has 14 amino acids. Per the germline V gene, CDR1 is LGHDT and CDR2 is YNNKEL (reference sequence). The CDR3 is CASSQGQKNEKLFF.

This rearrangement joins TRBV5-1 to TRBJ1-4. This CDR3 comprises 14 residues. Germline CDR1 is SGHRS and CDR2 is YFSETQ. The CDR3 sequence is CASSEGPTNEKLFF.

The chain has TRBV20-1 and TRBJ1-6; the D call of TRBD1 rests on TCRdb alone, since no DNA is present to check it. The CDR3 is made up of 15 amino acids. Germline CDR1 DFQATT, CDR2 SNEGSKA (reference sequence). The CDR3 loop is CSARVRGPHNSPLHF.

V and J are TRBV4-2 and TRBJ2-2; TCRdb designates TRBD1, a call that cannot be tested without DNA. Per the germline V gene, CDR1 is LGHNA and CDR2 is YNFKEQ. The CDR3 covers 17 residues. The CDR3 region is CASSPEGDRGFSGELFF.

The chain joins TRBV27 to TRBJ1-4. Germline values: CDR1 MNHEY, CDR2 SMNVEV (reference sequence). The CDR3 contains 17 residues. CDR3 in amino acids: CASSLSYLGRPNEKLFF.

V usage is TRBV11-3 and J usage is TRBJ2-7; TCRdb names TRBD2, which stays unverified in the absence of DNA. In germline, CDR1 is SGHNT, CDR2 YENEEA. CDR3 size: 13 residues. The CDR3 here is CASSQRLVDEQYF.

This chain links TRBV4-1 with TRBJ2-3; checking the TCRdb D call of TRBD2 is not possible without DNA. Germline lookup yields CDR1 MGHRA and CDR2 YSYEKL. This CDR3 contains 16 residues. The CDR3 here is CASSQDGSGRTDTQYF.

V gene TRBV7-3 combines with J gene TRBJ2-1; TCRdb names TRBD1, which stays unverified in the absence of DNA. This CDR3 comprises 18 residues. Germline V gives CDR1 SGHTA, CDR2 FQGTGA. The CDR3 sequence: CASSSQGGGRSSYNEQFF.

The chain couples TRBV7-8 to TRBJ2-1; the D call from TCRdb, TRBD2, cannot be confirmed without DNA. CDR3 length: 16 amino acids. CDR1 is SGHVS, CDR2 FQNEAQ, per germline. The CDR3 region is CASSQRRGRAKNEQFF.

The chain combines TRBV18 with TRBJ2-5; TCRdb's D call of TRBD1 is untestable without DNA. The CDR3 is 14 amino acids. Germline lookup yields CDR1 KGHSH and CDR2 LQKENI. CDR3 in amino acids: CASSPRTGQETQYF. Supplemented by reference TRBV18 and TRBJ2-5, the full variable domain reads NAGVMQNPRHLVRRRGQEARLRCSPMKGHSHVYWYRQLPEEGLKFMVYLQKENIIDESGMPKERFSAEFPKEGPSILRIQQVVRGDSAAYFCASSPRTGQETQYFGPGTRLLVL.